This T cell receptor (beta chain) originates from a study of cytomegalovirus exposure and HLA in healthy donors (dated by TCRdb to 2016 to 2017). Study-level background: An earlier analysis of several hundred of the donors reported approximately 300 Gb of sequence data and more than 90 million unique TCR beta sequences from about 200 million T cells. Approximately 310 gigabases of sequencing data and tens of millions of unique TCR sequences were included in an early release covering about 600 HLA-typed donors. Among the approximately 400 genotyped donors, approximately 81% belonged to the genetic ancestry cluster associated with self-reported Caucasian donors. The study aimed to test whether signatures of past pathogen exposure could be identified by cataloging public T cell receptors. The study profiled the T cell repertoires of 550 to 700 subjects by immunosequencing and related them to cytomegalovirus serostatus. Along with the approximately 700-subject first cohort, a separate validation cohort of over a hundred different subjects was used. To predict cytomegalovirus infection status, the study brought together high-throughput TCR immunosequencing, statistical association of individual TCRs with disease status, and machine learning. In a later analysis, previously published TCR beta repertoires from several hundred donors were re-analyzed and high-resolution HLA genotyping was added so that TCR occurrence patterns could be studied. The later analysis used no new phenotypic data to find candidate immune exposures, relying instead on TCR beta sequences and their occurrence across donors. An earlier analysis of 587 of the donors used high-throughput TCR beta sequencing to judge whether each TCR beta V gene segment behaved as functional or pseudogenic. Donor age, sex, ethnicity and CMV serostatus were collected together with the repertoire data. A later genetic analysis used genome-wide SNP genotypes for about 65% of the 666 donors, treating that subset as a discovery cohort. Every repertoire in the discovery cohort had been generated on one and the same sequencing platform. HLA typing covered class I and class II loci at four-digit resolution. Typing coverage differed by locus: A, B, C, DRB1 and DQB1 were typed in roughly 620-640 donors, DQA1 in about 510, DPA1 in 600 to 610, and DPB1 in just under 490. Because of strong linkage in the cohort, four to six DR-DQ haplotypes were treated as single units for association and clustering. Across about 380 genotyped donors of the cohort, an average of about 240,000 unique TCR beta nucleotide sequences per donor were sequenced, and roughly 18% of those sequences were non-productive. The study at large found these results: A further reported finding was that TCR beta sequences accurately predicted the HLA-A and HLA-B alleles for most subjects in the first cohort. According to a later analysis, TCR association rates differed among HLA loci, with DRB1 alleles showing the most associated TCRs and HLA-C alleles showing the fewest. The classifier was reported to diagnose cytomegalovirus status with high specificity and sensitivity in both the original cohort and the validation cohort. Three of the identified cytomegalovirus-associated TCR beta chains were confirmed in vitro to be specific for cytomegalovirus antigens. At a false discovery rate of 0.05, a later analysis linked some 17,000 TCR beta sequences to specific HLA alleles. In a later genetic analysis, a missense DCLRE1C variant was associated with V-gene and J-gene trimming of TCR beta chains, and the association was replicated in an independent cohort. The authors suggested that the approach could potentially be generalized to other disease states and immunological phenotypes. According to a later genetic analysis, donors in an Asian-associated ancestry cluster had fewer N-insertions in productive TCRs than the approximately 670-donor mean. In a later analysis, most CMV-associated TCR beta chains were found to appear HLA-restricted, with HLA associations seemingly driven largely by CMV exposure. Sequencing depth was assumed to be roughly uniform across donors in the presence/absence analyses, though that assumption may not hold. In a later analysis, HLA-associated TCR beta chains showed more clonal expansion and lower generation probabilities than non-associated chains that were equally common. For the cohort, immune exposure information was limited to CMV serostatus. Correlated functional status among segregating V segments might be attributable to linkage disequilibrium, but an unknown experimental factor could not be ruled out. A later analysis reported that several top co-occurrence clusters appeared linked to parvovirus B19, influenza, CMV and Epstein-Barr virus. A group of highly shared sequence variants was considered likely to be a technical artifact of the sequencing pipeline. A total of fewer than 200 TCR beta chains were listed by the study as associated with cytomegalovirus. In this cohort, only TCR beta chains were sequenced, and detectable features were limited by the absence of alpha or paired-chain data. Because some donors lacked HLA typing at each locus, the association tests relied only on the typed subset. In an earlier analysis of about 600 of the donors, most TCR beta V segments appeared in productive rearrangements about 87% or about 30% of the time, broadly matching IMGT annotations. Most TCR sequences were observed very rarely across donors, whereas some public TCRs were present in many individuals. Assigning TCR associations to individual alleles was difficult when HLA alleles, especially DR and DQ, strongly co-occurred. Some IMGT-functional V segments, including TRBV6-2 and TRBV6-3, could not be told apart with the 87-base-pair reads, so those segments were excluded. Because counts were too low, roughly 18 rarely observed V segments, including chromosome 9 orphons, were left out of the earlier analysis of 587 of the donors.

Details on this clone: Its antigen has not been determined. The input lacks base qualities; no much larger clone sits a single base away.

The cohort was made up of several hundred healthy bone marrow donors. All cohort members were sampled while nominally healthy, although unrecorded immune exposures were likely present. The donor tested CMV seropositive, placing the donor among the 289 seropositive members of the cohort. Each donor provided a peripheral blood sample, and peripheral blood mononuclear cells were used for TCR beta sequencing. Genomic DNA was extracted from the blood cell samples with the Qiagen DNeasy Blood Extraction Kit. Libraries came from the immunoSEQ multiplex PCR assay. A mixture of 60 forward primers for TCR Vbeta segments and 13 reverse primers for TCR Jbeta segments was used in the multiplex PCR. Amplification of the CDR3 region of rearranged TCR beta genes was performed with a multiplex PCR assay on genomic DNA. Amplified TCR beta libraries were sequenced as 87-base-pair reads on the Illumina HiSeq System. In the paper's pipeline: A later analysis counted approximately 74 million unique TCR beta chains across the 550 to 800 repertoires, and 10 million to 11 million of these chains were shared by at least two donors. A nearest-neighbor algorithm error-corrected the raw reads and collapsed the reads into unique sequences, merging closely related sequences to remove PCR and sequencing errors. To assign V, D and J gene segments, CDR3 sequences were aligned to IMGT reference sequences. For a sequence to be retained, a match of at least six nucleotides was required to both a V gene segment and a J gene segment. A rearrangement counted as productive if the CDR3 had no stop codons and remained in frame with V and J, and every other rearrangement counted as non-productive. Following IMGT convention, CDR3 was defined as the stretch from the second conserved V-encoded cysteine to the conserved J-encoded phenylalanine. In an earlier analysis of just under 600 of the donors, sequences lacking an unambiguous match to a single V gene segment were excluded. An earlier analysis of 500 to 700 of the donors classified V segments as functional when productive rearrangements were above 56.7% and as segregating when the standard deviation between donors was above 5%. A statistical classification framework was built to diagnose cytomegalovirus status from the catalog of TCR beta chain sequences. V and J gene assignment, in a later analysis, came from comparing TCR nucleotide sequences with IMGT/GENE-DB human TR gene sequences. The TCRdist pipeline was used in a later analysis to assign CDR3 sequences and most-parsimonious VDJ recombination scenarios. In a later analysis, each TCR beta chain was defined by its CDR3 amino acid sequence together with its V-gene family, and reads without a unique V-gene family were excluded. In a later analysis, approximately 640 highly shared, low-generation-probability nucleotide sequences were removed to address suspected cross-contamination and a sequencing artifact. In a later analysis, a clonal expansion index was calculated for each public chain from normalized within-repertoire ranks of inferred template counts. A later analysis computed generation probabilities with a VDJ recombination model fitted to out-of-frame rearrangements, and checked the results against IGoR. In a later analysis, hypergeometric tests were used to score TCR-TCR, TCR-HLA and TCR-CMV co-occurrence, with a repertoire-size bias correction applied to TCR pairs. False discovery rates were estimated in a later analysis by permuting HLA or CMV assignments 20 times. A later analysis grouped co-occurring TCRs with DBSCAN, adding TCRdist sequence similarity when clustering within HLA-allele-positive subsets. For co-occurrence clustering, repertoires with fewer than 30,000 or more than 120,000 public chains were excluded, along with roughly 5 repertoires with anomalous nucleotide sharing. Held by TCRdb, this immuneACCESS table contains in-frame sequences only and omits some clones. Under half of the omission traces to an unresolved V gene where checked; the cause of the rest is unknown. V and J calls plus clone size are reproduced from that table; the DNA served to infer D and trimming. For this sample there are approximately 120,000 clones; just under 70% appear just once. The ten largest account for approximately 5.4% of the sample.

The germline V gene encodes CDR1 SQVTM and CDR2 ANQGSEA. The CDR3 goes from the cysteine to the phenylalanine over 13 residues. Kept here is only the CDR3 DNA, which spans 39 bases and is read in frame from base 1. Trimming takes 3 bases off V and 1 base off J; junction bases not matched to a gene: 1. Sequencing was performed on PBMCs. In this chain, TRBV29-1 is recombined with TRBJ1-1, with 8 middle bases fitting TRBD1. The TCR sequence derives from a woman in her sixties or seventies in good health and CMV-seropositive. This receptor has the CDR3 CSVEGQANTEAFF. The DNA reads TGCAGCGTTGAGGGACAGGCGAACACTGAAGCTTTCTTT.